Each of the 29 T cell receptor beta chains below was sequenced from the same sample in a study of T cells in women clearing cervical HPV infection. Clones were sequenced by immunoSEQ multiplex PCR, and TCRdb holds only the in-frame ones, with some missing. The sample includes 45,000 to 55,000 clones. Material: blood buffy coat. Receptors were obtained from a woman aged 18 to 69 with a cervical HPV16 infection that either progressed to CIN3+ or cleared (not recorded which).

As regards this clone: From the germline J gene comes the end of the CDR3, since the read stops 3 residues before it. The chain couples TRBV20-1 to TRBJ1-1; 9 nucleotides line up with TRBD1. Germline lookup yields CDR1 DFQATT and CDR2 SNEGSKA (reference sequence). V lost 6 bases, J lost 7 bases, and 9 bases stayed unmatched. The CDR3 extends over 13 amino acids. The CDR3 DNA, read in part, is TGCAGTGCAAAAACAGGGGGCGTGTTTGAA. Protein sequence: CSAKTGGVFE. The whole CDR3 protein is CSAKTGGVFEAFF.

As regards this clone: The CDR3 goes on 3 residues after the read ends, and that part is filled in from the germline J gene. The chain links TRBV20-1 to TRBJ2-1; the match to TRBD2 covers 8 bases. The CDR3 covers 17 residues. Germline CDR1 is DFQATT and CDR2 is SNEGSKA (reference sequence). V lost 1 base to trimming and J lost 2 bases; unmatched junction nucleotides: 10. The CDR3 here is CSARVIAGNVPYNEQFF. Incomplete CDR3 DNA: TGCAGTGCTAGAGTTATAGCGGGGAACGTACCCTACAATGAG.

Remarks on this clone: Sequencing ends 3 residues short of the CDR3 end; the germline J gene provides the rest. The chain combines TRBV20-1 with TRBJ2-7, with 7 positions matching TRBD2. Germline lookup yields CDR1 DFQATT and CDR2 SNEGSKA (reference sequence). V lost 6 bases, J lost 0 bases, and 5 bases stayed unmatched. The CDR3 sequence is 13 residues long. CDR3 region: CSAYGGTSYEQYF. CDR3 bases read: TGCAGTGCCTACGGGGGGACCTCCTACGAG.

In the case of this clone: The CDR3 goes on 3 residues after the read ends, and that part is filled in from the germline J gene. The chain has TRBV18 and TRBJ2-1, with 9 positions matching TRBD2. J lost 0 bases, V lost 3 bases, and 15 bases had no gene match. Per the germline V gene, CDR1 is KGHSH and CDR2 is LQKENI. The CDR3 is 20 amino acids. The CDR3 sequence: CASSPLGSGGPTSSYNEQFF. The covered CDR3 bases are TGTGCCAGCTCACCGCTTGGTAGCGGGGGCCCCACAAGCTCCTACAATGAG.

Points on this clone: The read ends 3 residues early relative to the CDR3; the germline J gene fills the gap. This chain links TRBV12-3 or TRBV12-4 with TRBJ1-4; 7 bases align to TRBD1. The CDR3 length is 16 residues. J lost 4 bases, V lost 6 bases, and 11 bases had no gene match. The CDR3 is CASSPVGGGGNEKLFF. Partial CDR3 DNA: TGTGCCAGCAGCCCCGTTGGAGGGGGCGGTAATGAAAAA.

About this clone: The CDR3 end is not reached by the read, which stops 3 residues before it; the germline J gene fills it in. The chain carries TRBV19 and TRBJ1-5; possible D gene TRBD1, 6 bases. The ends were cut back, 3 bases at V and 3 bases at J, with 12 bases in the middle. Germline values: CDR1 LNHDA, CDR2 SQIVND (reference sequence). This CDR3 region has 15 residues. CDR3 in amino acids: CASSMSQGINQPQHF. The CDR3 DNA, read in part, is TGTGCCAGTAGTATGAGTCAGGGGATCAATCAGCCC.

Note on this clone: The observed sequence ends 3 residues before the CDR3 terminus, with the missing tail filled in from the germline J gene. The rearrangement uses TRBV29-1 and TRBJ2-5; no clear D. V lost 4 bases, J lost 2 bases, and 11 bases lay in between. The CDR3 has 13 residues. From germline, CDR1 is SQVTM and CDR2 ANQGSEA. CDR3 DNA (partial): TGCAGCGTTGGGCAGAGGTTACAAGAGACC. Encoded protein: CSVGQRLQET. The whole CDR3 sequence is CSVGQRLQETQYF.

In regard to this clone: The CDR3 end is not reached by the read, which stops 3 residues before it; the germline J gene fills it in. V and J are TRBV20-1 and TRBJ2-1; 7 nucleotides line up with TRBD1. The V gene end was trimmed by 1 base and the J gene end by 5 bases; junction bases not matched to a gene: 5. There are 14 residues in the CDR3. CDR1 is DFQATT and CDR2 is SNEGSKA in the germline V gene (reference sequence). The covered CDR3 bases are TGCAGTGCTAGAGGACAGGGTGGACACAATGAG. This encodes CSARGQGGHNE. The entire CDR3 is CSARGQGGHNEQFF.

The DNA read from the CDR3 is TGTGCCAGCACGGAGCGGGGGACAGGGGTACGTGGC. This gives the protein CASTERGTGVRG. The whole CDR3 protein is CASTERGTGVRGYTF. The rearrangement links TRBV5-6 to TRBJ1-2; 10 nucleotides align to TRBD1. Coverage ceases 3 residues before the CDR3 finishes, and the germline J gene fills in the end. CDR3 length: 15 amino acids. With 6 bases clipped from V and 7 bases from J, the junction kept 12 bases outside the gene matches. Germline V gives CDR1 SGHDT, CDR2 YYEEEE.

Remarks on this clone: The DNA ends 3 residues before the CDR3 does, and the rest of the CDR3 is filled in from the germline J gene. This chain connects TRBV28 to TRBJ2-4; possible D gene TRBD2, 5 bases. Germline V gene lookup returns CDR1 MDHEN and CDR2 SYDVKM. This CDR3 spans 14 amino acids. The V end was cut by 2 bases, the J end by 3 bases, with 8 bases between. Here the CDR3 reads CASSLPGLKNIQYF. The part of the CDR3 DNA that was read is TGTGCCAGCAGTTTACCCGGACTCAAAAACATT.

Partial CDR3 DNA: TGTGCCAGTAGTCCGACAGGGAGGAGATACGAG. This encodes CASSPTGRRYE. The whole CDR3 protein reads CASSPTGRRYEQYF. This chain uses TRBV19 with TRBJ2-7; tentative D call: TRBD1 (7 bases). The read ends 3 residues shy of where the CDR3 ends; the end is completed using the germline J gene. Per the germline V gene, CDR1 is LNHDA and CDR2 is SQIVND (reference sequence). There are 14 residues in the CDR3. V was trimmed by 5 bases and J by 4 bases, leaving 15 bases between them.

CDR3 bases read: TGTGCCAGTAGCTACAGGGAAGTCAATCAGCCC. This sequence encodes CASSYREVNQP. The full-length CDR3 reads as CASSYREVNQPQHF. The rearrangement uses TRBV19 and TRBJ1-5, with D tentatively TRBD1 (6 bases). Read data end 3 residues before the CDR3 end; the end is taken from the germline J gene. Germline CDR1 reads LNHDA; CDR2 reads SQIVND (reference sequence). CDR3 length: 14 amino acids. V dropped 6 bases and J dropped 3 bases, with 12 bases sitting between them.

The CDR3 reads CASSELGRGANTGELFF. The CDR3 bases that were read are TGTGCCAGCAGTGAATTGGGGCGGGGGGCGAACACCGGGGAG. The chain joins TRBV6-1 to TRBJ2-2; 8 nucleotides agree with TRBD2. The read is 3 residues too short to cover the CDR3 end, so that end is filled in from the germline J gene. The length of the CDR3 is 17 residues. CDR1 is MNHNS, CDR2 SASEGT, per germline. V lost 2 bases and J lost 0; bases outside the gene matches: 5.

CDR3 amino acids: CASSLSGEEEKLFF. The CDR3 bases that were read are TGTGCCAGCAGTTTATCGGGGGAGGAAGAAAAA. This chain joins TRBV12-3 or TRBV12-4 and TRBJ1-4, with D possibly being TRBD1 (5 bases). The missing CDR3 end, 3 residues past where the read stops, is filled in from the germline J gene. This CDR3 is 14 amino acids long. The V gene lost 2 bases and the J gene lost 8 bases, with 12 bases spanning the gap.

Regarding this clone: The read gets to within 3 residues of the CDR3 end, and the germline J gene fills in the rest. V usage is TRBV18 and J usage is TRBJ2-2; TRBD2 is a possible D gene (6 bases). CDR3 size: 14 residues. Germline assignment: CDR1 KGHSH and CDR2 LQKENI. Trimming shortened V by 8 bases and J by 7 bases, and 17 bases separated the two germline ends. CDR3 protein: CASHSGAGGGELFF. The DNA read from the CDR3 is TGTGCCAGCCATAGCGGAGCCGGTGGCGGGGAG.

As regards this clone: The CDR3 goes on 3 residues after the read ends, and that part is filled in from the germline J gene. The rearrangement uses TRBV7-9 and TRBJ1-2; 9 bases line up with TRBD1. V lost 4 bases, J lost 4 bases, and 7 bases stayed unmatched. This CDR3 is 15 amino acids long. The germline gives CDR1 SEHNR, CDR2 FQNEAQ (reference sequence). The CDR3 sequence: CASSSGQGPLYGYTF. Incomplete CDR3 DNA: TGTGCCAGCAGCTCCGGACAGGGGCCCCTCTATGGC.

About this clone itself: Read sequence stops 3 residues before the CDR3 end, and the germline J gene provides the missing end. The rearrangement uses TRBV20-1 and TRBJ1-2; 8 bases are shared with TRBD1. Germline lookup yields CDR1 DFQATT and CDR2 SNEGSKA (reference sequence). Trimming at V came to 5 bases and at J to 3 bases, leaving 8 bases not matched to a gene. This CDR3 has 14 amino acids. CDR3 amino acids: CSAPSRQGHYGYTF. Incomplete CDR3 DNA: TGCAGTGCTCCCTCTCGACAGGGGCACTATGGC.

Notes on this clone: The CDR3 is cut off 3 residues early in the read; its end comes from the germline J gene. The chain links TRBV12-3 or TRBV12-4 to TRBJ2-1, with D possibly TRBD1 on 6 matching bases. This CDR3 comprises 15 residues. V was clipped by 6 bases and J by 0 bases, with 12 bases between them. CDR3 protein: CASSYRALSYNEQFF. CDR3 bases read: TGTGCCAGCAGCTACAGGGCACTCTCCTACAATGAG.

Points on this clone: One end of the junction varies from germline; a read error may be responsible. The read terminates 3 residues before the CDR3 end, so the remaining end is supplied by the germline J gene. V usage is TRBV4-2 and J usage is TRBJ1-5; 10 bases agree with TRBD1. Germline V lookup: CDR1 LGHNA, CDR2 YNFKEQ. This CDR3 contains 14 residues. Incomplete CDR3 DNA: TGCGCCAGCAGCCTCTGGACAGGGGGTCAGCCC. Protein: CASSLWTGGQP. Given in full, the CDR3 is CASSLWTGGQPQHF.

To note about this clone: The CDR3 end lies 3 residues beyond the end of the read and is filled in from the germline J gene. V gene TRBV19 combines with J gene TRBJ1-1, with D possibly matching TRBD1 (6 bases). The V end was cut by 4 bases, the J end by 2 bases, with 8 bases between. CDR3 size: 13 residues. The germline V gene has CDR1 LNHDA and CDR2 SQIVND (reference sequence). This CDR3 is CASSKTGNTEAFF. The sequenced part of the CDR3 DNA is TGTGCCAGTAGTAAGACAGGTAACACTGAA.

Concerning this clone itself: The CDR3 goes on 3 residues after the read ends, and that part is filled in from the germline J gene. The chain links TRBV30 to TRBJ2-3; a weak D match, TRBD2 (6 bases). V was pared by 7 bases and J by 6 bases, with 17 bases between. Looked up from germline, CDR1 is GTSNPN and CDR2 is SVGIG (reference sequence). This CDR3 spans 13 amino acids. The sequenced part of the CDR3 DNA is TGTGCCTCGACCAACTCGGCGGGGGATACG. Translation: CASTNSAGDT. The whole CDR3 reads CASTNSAGDTQYF.

On this clone itself: The read halts 3 residues ahead of the CDR3 end, with the missing end drawn from the germline J gene. This chain uses TRBV29-1 with TRBJ1-5; D possibly corresponds to TRBD1 (5 bases). This CDR3 has 14 residues. Trimming removed 4 bases from V and 3 bases from J, with 13 bases in between. CDR1 and CDR2 (germline): SQVTM, ANQGSEA. The covered CDR3 bases are TGCAGCGTTGCTACGGGACTCAACAATCAGCCC. Protein product: CSVATGLNNQP. The CDR3 reads in full as CSVATGLNNQPQHF.

For this clone: The read halts 3 residues ahead of the CDR3 end, with the missing end drawn from the germline J gene. V usage is TRBV2 and J usage is TRBJ2-1; D may be TRBD2 (6 bases). The CDR3 is 15 amino acids. The V gene lost 8 bases and the J gene lost 6 bases, with 20 bases spanning the gap. Germline V gene lookup returns CDR1 SNHLY and CDR2 FYNNEI. CDR3 DNA, as far as it was read: TGTGCCAGCCGAGGGGAGGTGACGCCCATCAATGAG. Protein product: CASRGEVTPINE. The entire CDR3 sequence reads CASRGEVTPINEQFF.

A remark on this clone: The read stops 3 residues short of the end of the CDR3; the missing end is completed from the germline J gene. The chain joins TRBV7-8 to TRBJ2-2; 11 nucleotides match TRBD2. CDR1 SGHVS and CDR2 FQNEAQ come from the germline V gene. V lost 5 bases and J lost 6; bases outside the gene matches: 5. The CDR3 covers 15 residues. The CDR3 is CASSPIAGGSGELFF. The covered CDR3 bases are TGTGCCAGCAGCCCCATAGCGGGAGGGTCCGGGGAG.

With regard to this clone: The read ends 3 residues shy of where the CDR3 ends; the end is completed using the germline J gene. Other DNA variants within this sample encode the same CDR3. This chain joins TRBV11-2 and TRBJ1-4; D might be TRBD1 (5 bases). V lost 3 bases and J lost 4, with 9 bases in between. Germline CDR1 SGHAT, CDR2 FQNNGV. This CDR3 has 14 amino acids. The part of the CDR3 DNA that was read is TGTGCCAGCAGCTTCGGCACAGGTAATGAAAAA. This translates into CASSFGTGNEK. The whole CDR3 region reads CASSFGTGNEKLFF.

In regard to this clone: Read data end 3 residues before the CDR3 end; the end is taken from the germline J gene. V is TRBV7-9 and J is TRBJ2-3; no clear D gene. V lost 4 bases, J lost 8 bases, and 16 bases lay in between. The CDR3 sequence is 14 residues long. The germline gives CDR1 SEHNR, CDR2 FQNEAQ (reference sequence). CDR3 in amino acids: CASSSPRVRSTQYF. The CDR3 bases that were read are TGTGCCAGCAGCTCCCCCCGGGTGAGGAGTACG.

With respect to this clone: The missing CDR3 end, 3 residues past where the read stops, is filled in from the germline J gene. The chain employs TRBV20-1 and TRBJ2-5; D is perhaps TRBD2 (5 bases). V lost 5 bases to trimming and J lost 5 bases, with 24 bases between them. CDR3 length: 16 amino acids. Germline-derived CDR1 and CDR2 are DFQATT and SNEGSKA (reference sequence). The part of the CDR3 DNA that was read is TGCAGTGCTCTCATTCTACCGGGCCCCGGGGAGGAGACC. As protein: CSALILPGPGEET. The full CDR3 is CSALILPGPGEETQYF.

As regards this clone: The sequence runs out 3 residues before the end of the CDR3; the remainder is reconstructed from the germline J gene. The chain combines TRBV7-3 with TRBJ2-3, with TRBD2 as a possible D gene (6 bases). V dropped 5 bases and J dropped 1 base, with 13 bases sitting between them. Germline CDR1 SGHTA, CDR2 FQGTGA. The CDR3 consists of 15 residues. The part of the CDR3 DNA that was read is TGTGCCAGCAGCCCGGTGGGGGGTCGCACAGATACG. Its protein product is CASSPVGGRTDT. The whole CDR3 region reads CASSPVGGRTDTQYF.

As concerns this clone: The observed sequence ends 3 residues before the CDR3 terminus, with the missing tail filled in from the germline J gene. Other nucleotide sequences in the sample specify the same CDR3. V usage is TRBV7-9 and J usage is TRBJ1-1; a weak D match, TRBD1 (6 bases). This CDR3 has 15 residues. V was shortened by 2 bases and J by 6 bases, with 16 bases between the two germline ends. CDR1 and CDR2 (germline): SEHNR, FQNEAQ (reference sequence). This chain's CDR3 is CASSLTQDRGAEAFF. Partial CDR3 DNA: TGTGCCAGCAGCTTAACGCAGGACAGAGGCGCTGAA.